The next 5 T cell receptor gamma chains were all read from a single sample in a study of Vδ1+ human thymocytes. Sequences come from RNA converted to cDNA by reverse transcription. The CDR3 regions were amplified by multiplex PCR from V-gene primers to a constant-region primer. TCRdb reran clone calling via CATT on the multiplex PCR reads. The sample carries roughly 24,000 gamma-chain clones, approximately 15% recorded once. These receptors have no identified antigens. Study findings and constraints: Thymic TRG and TRD repertoires appeared highly polyclonal, with Gaussian CDR3 length distributions.

The sequenced material came from Vdelta1+ gamma-delta thymocytes from the thymus. Subset here: FACS-sorted CD3+ TCRalphabeta- TCRVdelta1+ TCRVdelta2- thymocytes. Receptors originate from a child younger than two who had congenital heart surgery.

By its share, this clone is medium-sized. Within the sample, other DNA sequences also encode this same CDR3. The chain joins TRGV2 to TRGJP2. The CDR3 is 15 residues long. V shed 0 bases, J shed 3 bases, and the junction held 4 bases outside the gene matches. CDR1 and CDR2 (germline): EGSNGY, YDSYNSKV. The CDR3 nucleotides are TGTGCCACCTGGGACGGGCGGGGTAGTGATTGGATCAAGACGTTT. Translation: CATWDGRGSDWIKTF.

This clone was found a few times. Sequence at one end of the junction differs from germline and may be a read error. The J gene is TRGJ1 or TRGJ2, the V gene TRGV4. The CDR3 spans 12 residues. Germline CDR1 reads EGSTGY; CDR2 reads YDSYTSSV. The CDR3 loop is CANWEMYYKKLF. The CDR3 nucleotides are TGTGCCAACTGGGAGATGTATTATAAGAAACTCTTT.

V usage is TRGV4 and J usage is TRGJ1 or TRGJ2. Germline CDR1 reads EGSTGY; CDR2 reads YDSYTSSV. V shed 6 bases and J 6 bases; nucleotides not matched to a gene: 8. The CDR3 loop spans 12 amino acids. The CDR3 sequence is CATWNMSYKKLF. As DNA, the CDR3 is TGTGCCACCTGGAATATGTCTTATAAGAAACTCTTT.

Remarks on this clone: At one of its ends the junction is not consistent with the germline gene, which may arise from a read error. Other nucleotide sequences from this sample produce the same CDR3. This chain uses TRGV4 with TRGJ1 or TRGJ2. The germline CDR1 and CDR2 sequences are EGSTGY and YDSYTSSV. The CDR3 contains 13 residues. As DNA, the CDR3 is TGTGCCACCTGGAATGGGCAAACTTATAAGAAACTCTTT. It specifies CATWNGQTYKKLF.

Relative to its sample, this clone is medium-sized (0.01 to 0.1%). Other DNA sequences from this sample encode an identical CDR3 as well. The chain employs TRGV4 and TRGJ1 or TRGJ2. V was pared by 4 bases and J by 1 base, with 4 bases of the junction left unmatched. The germline V gene encodes CDR1 EGSTGY and CDR2 YDSYTSSV. The CDR3 spans 13 residues. For the CDR3, the DNA is TGTGCCACCTGGGACGAAAATTATTATAAGAAACTCTTT. It is translated as CATWDENYYKKLF.